This T cell receptor (beta chain) stems from a study of cytomegalovirus exposure and HLA in healthy donors. Study as a whole: Clustering assigned about 80% of the approximately 430 genotyped donors to the Caucasian-associated ancestry cluster.

The study ran its PCR with 60 Vbeta and 13 Jbeta primers. Authors' processing steps: About 10 million shared chains were among some 75 million unique TCR beta chains counted in a later analysis. Data came from immunoSEQ multiplex PCR; TCRdb stores just in-frame clones and leaves some out. V, J and clone size are those of that table, while D and trimming were read from the DNA. In the table there are about 170,000 clones, 80% to 90% of which are singletons. Of note for this clone: Its antigen remains unidentified.

Study-level findings and limits: In a later analysis, at a false discovery rate of 0.05, roughly 17,000 TCR beta sequences matched HLA alleles.

The germline V and J ends were trimmed by 3 bases and 2 bases, with 12 bases remaining between them. Germline assignment: CDR1 LNHDA and CDR2 SQIVND (reference sequence). The CDR3 is made up of 15 amino acids. Donors had nominal health at sampling but likely had unrecorded immune exposures. The rearrangement links TRBV19 to TRBJ2-3; D is unclear. The sequenced sample was PBMCs. The sequence came from a woman between 18 and 29 years old in good health and CMV-seronegative. The CDR3 loop is CASSMVESTTDTQYF. CDR3 bases: TGTGCCAGTAGTATGGTTGAGAGTACCACAGATACGCAGTATTTT.